This T cell receptor (beta chain) was documented in a study of blood T cells in healthy people across ages. General study findings and limits: Donor CMV status was unknown, possibly confounding expanded clonotype changes.

A word on this clonotype: Its specificity is not known. One end of the junction fails to match germline, which may point to a read error.

The authors ran a second PCR of about 6 to 11 cycles using a sample-barcoded 5' primer and a J-beta primer mix. A template-switch adaptor that had 12 random nucleotides put a tag on each cDNA molecule. TCRdb recomputed calls from the 5' RACE reads with MiXCR, one row per CDR3 protein. The sample holds 1,500,000 or so distinct CDR3 sequences, 35% to 45% seen once. Sequences were obtained from blood. The receptor was derived from a woman aged 18-30 years in good health.

The CDR3 spells CVSFDRGETQYF. In DNA, the CDR3 is TGTGTCAGCTTCGACAGGGGAGAGACCCAGTACTTC. V usage is TRBV27 and J usage is TRBJ2-5, with 8 bases that match TRBD1. The CDR3 spans 12 residues. Germline loops: CDR1 MNHEY, CDR2 SMNVEV (reference sequence).